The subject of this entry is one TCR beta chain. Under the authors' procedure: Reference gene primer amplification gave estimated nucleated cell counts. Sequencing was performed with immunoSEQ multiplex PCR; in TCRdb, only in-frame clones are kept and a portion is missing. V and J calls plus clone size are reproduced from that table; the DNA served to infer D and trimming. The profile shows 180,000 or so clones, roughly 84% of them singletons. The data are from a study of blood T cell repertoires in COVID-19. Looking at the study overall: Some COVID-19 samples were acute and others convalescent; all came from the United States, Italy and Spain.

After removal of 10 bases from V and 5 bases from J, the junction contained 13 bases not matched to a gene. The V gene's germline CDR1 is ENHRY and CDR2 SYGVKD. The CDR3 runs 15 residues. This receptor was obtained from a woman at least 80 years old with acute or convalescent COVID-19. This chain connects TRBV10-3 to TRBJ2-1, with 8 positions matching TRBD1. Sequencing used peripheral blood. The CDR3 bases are TGTGCCACAACCCTGGGGGGACAGGCGAACAATGAGCAGTTCTTC. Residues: CATTLGGQANNEQFF.